This record looks at one TCR beta chain sequence and its context. Via MiXCR, TCRdb re-called the RACE reads, giving one row per CDR3 protein. This sample has about 84,000 distinct CDR3 sequences, with about 10% found just once. The data derive from a study of human T cells and chemical hapten exposure. Indicated time point: patch test 2, 6 weeks after DPC sensitization. The treatment here: therapeutic diphenylcyclopropenone sensitization with weekly scalp DPC. V dropped 3 bases and J dropped 0 bases, with 8 bases sitting between them. CDR1 is KGHSH and CDR2 is LQKENI in the germline V gene. This CDR3 spans 15 amino acids.

The rearrangement links TRBV18 to TRBJ2-2, with D perhaps matching TRBD2 (5 bases). Here the sequenced sample was whole blood, taken in connection with sensitization to the hapten diphenylcyclopropenone (DPC). The TCR was taken from a woman between 50 and 59 years old with alopecia areata. Some clones in this sample may be carry-over from other donors' samples. The CDR3 is CASSPDWPNTGELFF. The CDR3 DNA follows: TGTGCCAGCTCACCGGACTGGCCGAACACCGGGGAGCTGTTTTTT.